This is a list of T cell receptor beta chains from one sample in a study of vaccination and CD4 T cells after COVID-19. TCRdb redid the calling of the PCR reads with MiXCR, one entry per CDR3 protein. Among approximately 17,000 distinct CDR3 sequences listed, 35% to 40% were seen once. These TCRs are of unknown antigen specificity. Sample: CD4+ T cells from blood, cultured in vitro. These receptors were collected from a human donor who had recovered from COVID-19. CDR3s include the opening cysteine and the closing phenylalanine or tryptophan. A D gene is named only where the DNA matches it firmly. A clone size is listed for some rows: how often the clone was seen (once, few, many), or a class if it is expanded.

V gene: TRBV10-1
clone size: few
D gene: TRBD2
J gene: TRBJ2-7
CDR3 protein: CASTHQTSDEYEQYF
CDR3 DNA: TGCGCCAGCACCCACCAAACTAGCGATGAATACGAGCAGTACTTC

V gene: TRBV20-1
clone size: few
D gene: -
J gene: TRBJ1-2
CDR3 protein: CSARDPGGAGYTF
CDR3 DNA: TGCAGTGCTAGAGATCCAGGAGGGGCGGGCTACACCTTC

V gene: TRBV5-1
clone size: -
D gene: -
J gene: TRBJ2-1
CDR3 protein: CASSVGYEQFF
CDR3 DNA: TGCGCCAGCAGCGTGGGTTATGAGCAGTTCTTC

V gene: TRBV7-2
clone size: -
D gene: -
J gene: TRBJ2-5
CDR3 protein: CASREAETQYF
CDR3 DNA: TGTGCCAGCAGGGAGGCGGAGACCCAGTACTTC

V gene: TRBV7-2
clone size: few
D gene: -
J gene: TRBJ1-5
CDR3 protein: CASSSRYAGQPQHF
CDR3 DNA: TGTGCCAGCAGCTCAAGGTACGCCGGTCAGCCCCAGCATTTT

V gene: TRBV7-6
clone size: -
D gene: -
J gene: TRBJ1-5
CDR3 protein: CASSLRGDQPQHF
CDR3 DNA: TGTGCCAGCAGTCTAAGAGGCGATCAGCCCCAGCATTTT

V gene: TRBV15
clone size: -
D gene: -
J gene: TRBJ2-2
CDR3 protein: CATSREYLVQSNTGELFF
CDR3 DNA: TGTGCCACCAGCAGAGAATATTTGGTACAGTCTAACACCGGGGAGCTGTTTTTT

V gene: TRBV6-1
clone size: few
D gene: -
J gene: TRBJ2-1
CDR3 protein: CASRTRTASSYNEQFF
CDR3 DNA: TGTGCCAGCAGAACCCGGACGGCGAGCTCCTACAATGAGCAGTTCTTC

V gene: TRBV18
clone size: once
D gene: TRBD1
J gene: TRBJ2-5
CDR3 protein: CASSDNRGETQYF
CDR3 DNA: TGTGCCAGCTCAGACAACAGGGGAGAGACCCAGTACTTC

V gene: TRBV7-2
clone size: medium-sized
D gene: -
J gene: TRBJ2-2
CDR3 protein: CASSLRFGDSTGELFF
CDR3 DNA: TGTGCCAGCAGCTTAAGGTTCGGGGACTCGACCGGGGAGCTGTTTTTT